This T cell receptor beta chain is from a study of blood T cell repertoires in COVID-19. Study-wide context: Acute and convalescent COVID-19 samples came from the United States, Italy and Spain. T cells, B-cell-depleted T cells, or PBMCs provided the cDNA or gDNA that served as material.

CDR3 size: 13 residues. Germline CDR1 reads KGHDR; CDR2 reads SFDVKD. Trimming left V 3 bases short and J 4 bases short, with 6 bases between. Profiled with immunoSEQ multiplex PCR; TCRdb holds only in-frame clones, not every one. The top ten clones hold 1.4% to 1.5% of a sample with about 210,000 clones, about 90% of them seen once. This rearrangement joins TRBV24-1 to TRBJ2-1; possibly TRBD1 for D (5 bases). The TCR sequence derives from a man between 18 and 29 years old with active or convalescent COVID-19. Source material: peripheral blood. The CDR3, as DNA: TGTGCCACCAGTGATGCAGGGTACAATGAGCAGTTCTTC. This codes for CATSDAGYNEQFF.